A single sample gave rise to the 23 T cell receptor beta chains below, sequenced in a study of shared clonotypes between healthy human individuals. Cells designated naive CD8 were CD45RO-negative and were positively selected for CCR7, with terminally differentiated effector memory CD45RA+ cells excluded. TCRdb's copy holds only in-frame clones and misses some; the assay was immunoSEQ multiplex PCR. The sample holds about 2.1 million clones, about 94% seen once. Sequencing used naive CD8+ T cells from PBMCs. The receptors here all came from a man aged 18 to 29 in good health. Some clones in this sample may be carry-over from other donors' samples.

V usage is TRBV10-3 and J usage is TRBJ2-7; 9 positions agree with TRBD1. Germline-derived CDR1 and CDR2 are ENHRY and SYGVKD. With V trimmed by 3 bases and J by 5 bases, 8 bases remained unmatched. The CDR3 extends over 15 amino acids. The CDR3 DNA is TGTGCCATCAGTGACTCGGGACAGGGTTACCACGAGCAGTACTTC. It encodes CAISDSGQGYHEQYF.

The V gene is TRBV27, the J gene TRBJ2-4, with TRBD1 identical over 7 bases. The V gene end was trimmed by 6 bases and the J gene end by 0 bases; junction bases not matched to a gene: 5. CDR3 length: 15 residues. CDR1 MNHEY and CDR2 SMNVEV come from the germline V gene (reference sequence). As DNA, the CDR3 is TGTGCCAGCAGCCAGGGGGTATTAGCCAAAAACATTCAGTACTTC. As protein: CASSQGVLAKNIQYF.

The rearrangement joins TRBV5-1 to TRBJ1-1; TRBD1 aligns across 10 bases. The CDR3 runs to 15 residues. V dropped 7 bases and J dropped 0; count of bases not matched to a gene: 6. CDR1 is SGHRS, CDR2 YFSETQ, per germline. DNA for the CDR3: TGCGCCAGCTCCGAGACAGGGGGCCTGAACACTGAAGCTTTCTTT. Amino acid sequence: CASSETGGLNTEAFF.

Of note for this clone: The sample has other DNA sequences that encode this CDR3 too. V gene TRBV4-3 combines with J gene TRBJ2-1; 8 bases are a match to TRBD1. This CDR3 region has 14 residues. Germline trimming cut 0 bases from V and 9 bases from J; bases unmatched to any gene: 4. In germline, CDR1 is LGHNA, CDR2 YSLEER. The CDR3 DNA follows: TGCGCCAGCAGCCAAGATTCAGGGGGCGGTGAGCAGTTCTTC. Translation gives CASSQDSGGGEQFF.

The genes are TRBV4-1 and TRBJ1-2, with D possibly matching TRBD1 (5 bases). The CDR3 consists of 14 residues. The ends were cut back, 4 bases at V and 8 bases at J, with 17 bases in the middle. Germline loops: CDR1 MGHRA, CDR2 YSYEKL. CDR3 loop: CASSRIQGSEGYTF. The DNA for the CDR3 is TGCGCCAGCAGCCGAATCCAGGGTTCCGAAGGCTACACCTTC.

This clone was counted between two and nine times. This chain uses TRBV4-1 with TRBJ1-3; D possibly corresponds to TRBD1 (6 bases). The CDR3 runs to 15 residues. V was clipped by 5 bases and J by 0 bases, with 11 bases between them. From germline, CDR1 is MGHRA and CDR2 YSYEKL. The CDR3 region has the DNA TGCGCCAGCAGCTCAAGGGGGAGCTCTGGAAACACCATATATTTT. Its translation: CASSSRGSSGNTIYF.

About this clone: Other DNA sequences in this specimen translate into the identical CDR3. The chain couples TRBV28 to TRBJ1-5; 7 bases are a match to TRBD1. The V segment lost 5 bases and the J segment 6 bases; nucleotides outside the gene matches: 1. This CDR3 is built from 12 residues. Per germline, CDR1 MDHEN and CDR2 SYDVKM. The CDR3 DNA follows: TGTGCCAGCAGTCCAGGGGGTCAGCCCCAGCATTTT. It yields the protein CASSPGGQPQHF.

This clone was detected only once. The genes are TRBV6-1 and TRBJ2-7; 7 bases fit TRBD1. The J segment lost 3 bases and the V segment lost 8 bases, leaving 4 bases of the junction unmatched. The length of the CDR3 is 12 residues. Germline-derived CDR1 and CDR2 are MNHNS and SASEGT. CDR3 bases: TGTGCCAGCGGGTACAGGGGCTACGAGCAGTACTTC. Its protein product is CASGYRGYEQYF.

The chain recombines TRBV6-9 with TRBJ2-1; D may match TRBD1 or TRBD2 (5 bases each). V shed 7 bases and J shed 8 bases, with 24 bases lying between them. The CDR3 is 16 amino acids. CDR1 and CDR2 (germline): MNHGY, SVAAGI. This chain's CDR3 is CASITSRDPILDEQFF. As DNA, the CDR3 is TGTGCCAGCATCACTTCAAGGGACCCCATCCTGGATGAGCAGTTCTTC.

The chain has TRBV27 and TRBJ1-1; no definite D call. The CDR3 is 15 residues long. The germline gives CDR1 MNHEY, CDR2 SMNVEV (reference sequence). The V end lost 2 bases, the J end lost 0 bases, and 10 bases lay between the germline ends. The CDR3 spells CASSLKAGLNTEAFF. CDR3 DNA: TGTGCCAGCAGTTTAAAAGCAGGTCTGAACACTGAAGCTTTCTTT.

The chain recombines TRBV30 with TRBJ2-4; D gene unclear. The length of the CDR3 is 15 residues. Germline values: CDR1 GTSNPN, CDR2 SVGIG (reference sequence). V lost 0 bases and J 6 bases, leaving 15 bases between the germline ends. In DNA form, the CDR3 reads TGTGCCTGGAGTGTCCGTGAGTCCTACCCAAACATTCAGTACTTC. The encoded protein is CAWSVRESYPNIQYF.

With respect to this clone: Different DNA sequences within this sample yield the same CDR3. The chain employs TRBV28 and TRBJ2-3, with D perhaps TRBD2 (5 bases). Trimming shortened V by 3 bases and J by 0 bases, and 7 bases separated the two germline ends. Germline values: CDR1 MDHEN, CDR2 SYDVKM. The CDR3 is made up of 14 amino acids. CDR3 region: CASSFSGSTDTQYF. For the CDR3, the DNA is TGTGCCAGCAGTTTCTCGGGGAGCACAGATACGCAGTATTTT.

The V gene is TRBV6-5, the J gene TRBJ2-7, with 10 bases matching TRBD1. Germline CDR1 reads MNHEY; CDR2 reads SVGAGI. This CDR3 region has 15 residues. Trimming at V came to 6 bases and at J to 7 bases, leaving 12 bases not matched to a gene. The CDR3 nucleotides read TGTGCCAGCAGATCGGGACAGGGGCCCGTTCCAGAGCAGTACTTC. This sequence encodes CASRSGQGPVPEQYF.

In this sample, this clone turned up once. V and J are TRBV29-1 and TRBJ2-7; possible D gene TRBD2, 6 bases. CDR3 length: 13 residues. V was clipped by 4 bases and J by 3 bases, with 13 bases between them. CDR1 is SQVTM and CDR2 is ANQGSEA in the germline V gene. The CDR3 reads CSVGWVGGYEQYF. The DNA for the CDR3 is TGCAGCGTTGGGTGGGTGGGAGGCTACGAGCAGTACTTC.

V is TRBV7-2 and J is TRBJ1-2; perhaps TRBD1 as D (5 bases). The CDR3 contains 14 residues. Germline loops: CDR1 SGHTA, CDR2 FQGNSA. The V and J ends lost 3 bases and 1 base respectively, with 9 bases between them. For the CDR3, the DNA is TGTGCCAGCAGCTTCCCGGGGGGTAACTATGGCTACACCTTC. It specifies CASSFPGGNYGYTF.

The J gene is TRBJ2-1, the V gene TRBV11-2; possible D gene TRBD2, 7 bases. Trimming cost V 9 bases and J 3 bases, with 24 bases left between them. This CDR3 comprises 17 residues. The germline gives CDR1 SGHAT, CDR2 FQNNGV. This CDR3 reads CASRDRGGRVYYNEQFF. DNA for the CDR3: TGTGCCAGTAGAGATAGGGGGGGCAGGGTGTACTACAATGAGCAGTTCTTC.

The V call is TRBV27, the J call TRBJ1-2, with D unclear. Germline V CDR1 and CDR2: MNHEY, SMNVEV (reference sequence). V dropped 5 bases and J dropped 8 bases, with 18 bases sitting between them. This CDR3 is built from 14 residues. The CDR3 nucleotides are TGTGCCAGCAGTCCGTCACCACGGGCGGGGGGCTACACCTTC. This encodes CASSPSPRAGGYTF.

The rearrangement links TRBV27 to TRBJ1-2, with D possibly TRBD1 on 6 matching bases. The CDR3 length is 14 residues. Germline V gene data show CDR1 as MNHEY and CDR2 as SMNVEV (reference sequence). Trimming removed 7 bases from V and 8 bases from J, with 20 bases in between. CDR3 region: CASTDRQTSGGYTF. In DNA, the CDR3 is TGTGCCAGCACGGACAGACAAACCTCGGGGGGCTACACCTTC.

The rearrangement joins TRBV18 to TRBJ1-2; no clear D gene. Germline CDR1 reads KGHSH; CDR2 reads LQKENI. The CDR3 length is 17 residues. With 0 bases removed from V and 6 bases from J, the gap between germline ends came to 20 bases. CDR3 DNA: TGTGCCAGCTCACCACCGACGGACCCGGAGGGATTCAATGGCTACACCTTC. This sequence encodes CASSPPTDPEGFNGYTF.

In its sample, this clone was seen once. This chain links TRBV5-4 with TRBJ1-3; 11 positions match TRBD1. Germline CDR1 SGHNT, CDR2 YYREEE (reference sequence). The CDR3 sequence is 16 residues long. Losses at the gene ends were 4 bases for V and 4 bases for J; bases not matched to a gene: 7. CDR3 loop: CASSQGQGARGNTIYF. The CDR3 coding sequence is TGTGCCAGCAGCCAAGGACAGGGGGCCAGGGGAAACACCATATATTTT.

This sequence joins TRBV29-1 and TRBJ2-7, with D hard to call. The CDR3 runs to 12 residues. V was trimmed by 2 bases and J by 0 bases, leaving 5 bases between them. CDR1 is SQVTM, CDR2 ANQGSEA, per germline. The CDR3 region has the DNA TGCAGCGTTGAAAAGGGCTCCTACGAGCAGTACTTC. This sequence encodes CSVEKGSYEQYF.

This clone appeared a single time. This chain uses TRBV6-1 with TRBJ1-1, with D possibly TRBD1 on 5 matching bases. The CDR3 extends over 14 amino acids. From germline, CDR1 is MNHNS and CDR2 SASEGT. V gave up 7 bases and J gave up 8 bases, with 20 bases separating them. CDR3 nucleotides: TGTGCCAGCAATCCTAGTGTCCGGGGGGGGGAAGCTTTCTTT. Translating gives CASNPSVRGGEAFF.

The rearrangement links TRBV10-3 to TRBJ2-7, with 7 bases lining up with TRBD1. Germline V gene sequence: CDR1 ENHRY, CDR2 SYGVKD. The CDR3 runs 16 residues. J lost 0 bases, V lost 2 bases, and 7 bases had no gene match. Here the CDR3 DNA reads TGTGCCATCAGTGAGCCATGGACAGGCTACTCCTACGAGCAGTACTTC. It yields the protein CAISEPWTGYSYEQYF.